The sequence of this T cell receptor beta chain was determined in a study of blood T cell repertoires in COVID-19. On the study more broadly: Samples of COVID-19 (acute and convalescent) were obtained from the United States, Italy and Spain. T cells, B-cell-depleted T cells, or PBMCs supplied cDNA or gDNA.

J lost 6 bases, V lost 3 bases, and 6 bases had no gene match. CDR1 LGHDT and CDR2 YNNKEL come from the germline V gene (reference sequence). This CDR3 is 15 amino acids long. During active infection, Seattle patients enrolled and were then monitored through disease. Authors' processing steps: Counts of nucleated cells, estimated from reference gene primer amplification, were obtained. The method was immunoSEQ multiplex PCR; TCRdb's version includes in-frame clones alone and lacks a portion of them. Clone size and the V and J calls come from that table; the DNA yielded D and trimming. The sample has about 60,000 clones, roughly 88% seen once.

This TCR derives from a man aged 25 to 45 with COVID-19, enrolled during active disease. The sample taken for sequencing was peripheral blood. The V gene is TRBV3-1 (or the pseudogene TRBV3-2), the J gene TRBJ2-1, with 9 bases lining up with TRBD1. The CDR3 nucleotides read TGTGCCAGCAGCCATGTCGGGACAGGGCCCAATGAGCAGTTCTTC. It codes for CASSHVGTGPNEQFF.